This T cell receptor beta chain derives from a study of tumor-infiltrating lymphocytes in primary liver carcinoma. V lost 4 bases and J 7 bases, leaving 12 bases between the germline ends. The CDR3 runs 13 residues. Germline V CDR1 and CDR2: MGHRA, YSYEKL. A constant-region primer served to make TCR beta cDNA from 500 to 550 ng total RNA. Three nested multiplex PCR rounds, a slightly modified ARM-PCR method, built the TCR beta libraries. The first two PCR rounds used TRBV1-TRBV30 forward primers with a C-beta reverse primer, around 10 cycles each. MiXCR was run by TCRdb on the multiplex PCR reads, yielding one entry per CDR3 protein. The sample has 40,000 to 45,000 distinct CDR3 sequences; around 72% are singletons. RNA and DNA were co-extracted from about 20-30 mg of unsorted bulk tissue.

The sequenced sample consisted of liver tumor tissue from sampling region 2. Subset in this sample: tumor region T2, inferior pole. This clonotype was sampled from a man aged 35-49 years with primary liver carcinoma and hepatitis B virus infection. V usage is TRBV4-1 and J usage is TRBJ2-3; D is possibly TRBD2 (6 bases). In DNA, the CDR3 is TGCGCCAGCAGCCGTCTAGGAGGGAATACGCAGTATTTT. Its protein product is CASSRLGGNTQYF.